This section outlines one T cell receptor beta chain sequence together with its context. The antigen is undetermined. The length of the CDR3 is 16 residues. Germline CDR1 is SNHLY and CDR2 is FYNNEI. TCRdb re-called the 5' RACE reads; every CDR3 protein appears as one record, without DNA. This repertoire includes roughly 430,000 distinct CDR3 sequences. The record originates from a study of T cells expressing NK-cell markers. General study results and limits: Similarly, these clonotypes led the CD3+CD56-NKG2C+ fraction as well in a handful of donors.

The TCR was taken from a woman between 18 and 75 years old in good health. The chain links TRBV2 to TRBJ1-5; TCRdb's D call of TRBD1 is untestable without DNA. The material sequenced was blood T cells: a sorted CD56 or NKG2C T cell subset, CD4+ or CD8+ T cells, or bulk PBMC T cells (not recorded which). CDR3: CASTERTGLSNQPQHF.